The sequence of this T cell receptor (beta chain) was determined in a study of response to subunit inactivated influenza vaccine (dated by TCRdb to the late 2010s). With respect to the entire study: The study used deep quantitative T cell receptor repertoire profiling to track responses to a trivalent subunit inactivated influenza vaccine. What the research found in general, with its limitations: The authors suggested that each seasonal influenza vaccination may recruit only a limited number of new T cells.

V drops 2 bases and J drops 2 bases, leaving 2 bases in between. Its CDR3 holds 11 amino acids, cysteine through phenylalanine. The DNA shown is the 33-base CDR3, in frame from base 1. CDR1 and CDR2 (DFQATT, SNEGSKA) derive from the germline V gene (reference sequence). This clonotype came up many times. Its antigen has not been determined. No per-base quality is available; no much larger clone lies one base away. The library was prepared using RT-PCR. Sequencing was performed on an Illumina HiSeq 2500. Clones were called with MiXCR by TCRdb after fastp trimmed the public reads at Q25, and only in-frame beta chains were retained. Rows are unified per CDR3 protein, each entry keeping the most common DNA and genes. Here the sample has approximately 530,000 distinct CDR3 sequences; roughly 7.6% occur a single time. The ten largest account for 13% of the sample.

This TCR was sampled from a man aged 50 to 75 who received an inactivated influenza vaccine. Donor details come from another sample of the same person, matched by shared clones. Sequences were derived from PBMCs from blood, sampled 23 months after vaccination. The chain is encoded by TRBV20-1 joined to TRBJ2-3; too little of a D gene remains to name it. At the DNA level, the sequence is TGCAGTGCTAGACACACAGATACGCAGTATTTT. This yields the protein CSARHTDTQYF.